This T cell receptor beta chain was observed in a study of control samples from healthy donors and cancer patients. The germline V and J ends were trimmed by 3 bases and 0 bases, with 16 bases remaining between them. This CDR3 region has 16 residues. The germline V gene has CDR1 SGHDT and CDR2 YYEEEE. The table lists this clone with a count of one. Here immunoSEQ multiplex PCR was the method, and the copy in TCRdb shows in-frame clones only, minus some. The repertoire holds roughly 27,000 clones, with roughly 91% as singletons. This clonotype was obtained from a man aged 50 or older with lung cancer. The material sequenced was PBMCs. The chain joins TRBV5-6 to TRBJ2-7; tentative D call: TRBD2 (6 bases). CDR3 nucleotides: TGTGCCAGCAGCTCCTTTCCGGGAGCTAGCTCCTACGAGCAGTACTTC. Amino acid sequence: CASSSFPGASSYEQYF.